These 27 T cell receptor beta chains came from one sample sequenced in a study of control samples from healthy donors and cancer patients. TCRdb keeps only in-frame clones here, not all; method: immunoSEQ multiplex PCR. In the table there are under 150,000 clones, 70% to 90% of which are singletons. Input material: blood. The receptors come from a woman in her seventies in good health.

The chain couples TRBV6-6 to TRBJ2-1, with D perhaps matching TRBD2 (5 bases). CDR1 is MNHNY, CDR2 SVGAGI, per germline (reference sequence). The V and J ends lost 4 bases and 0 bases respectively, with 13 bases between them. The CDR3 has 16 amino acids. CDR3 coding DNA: TGTGCCAGCAGTTCCCCGAGGGAAAGCTCCTACAATGAGCAGTTCTTC. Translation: CASSSPRESSYNEQFF.

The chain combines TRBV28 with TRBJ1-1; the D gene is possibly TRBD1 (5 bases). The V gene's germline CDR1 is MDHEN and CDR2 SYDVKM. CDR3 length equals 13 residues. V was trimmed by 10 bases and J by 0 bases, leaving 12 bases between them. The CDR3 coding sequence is TGTGCCATCCGGACACCGATGAACACTGAAGCTTTCTTT. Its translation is CAIRTPMNTEAFF.

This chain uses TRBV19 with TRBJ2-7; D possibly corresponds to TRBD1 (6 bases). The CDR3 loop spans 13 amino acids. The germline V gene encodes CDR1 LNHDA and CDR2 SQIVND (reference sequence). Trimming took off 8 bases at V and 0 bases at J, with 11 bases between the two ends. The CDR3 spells CASPGTSSYEQYF. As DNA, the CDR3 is TGTGCCAGTCCCGGGACAAGCTCCTACGAGCAGTACTTC.

The CDR3 DNA is TGTGCCAGCAGGGACGGGGGGGAGACCCAGTACTTC. Encoded protein: CASRDGGETQYF. This rearrangement joins TRBV12-3 or TRBV12-4 to TRBJ2-5; TRBD2 agrees at 7 bases. The CDR3 extends over 12 amino acids. With V trimmed by 6 bases and J by 5 bases, 3 bases remained unmatched.

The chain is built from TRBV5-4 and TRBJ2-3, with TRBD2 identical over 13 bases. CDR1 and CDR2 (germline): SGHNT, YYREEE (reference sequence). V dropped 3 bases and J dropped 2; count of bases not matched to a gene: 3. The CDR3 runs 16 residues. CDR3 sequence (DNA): TGTGCCAGCAGCTGGGGACTAGCGGGGACCACAGATACGCAGTATTTT. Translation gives CASSWGLAGTTDTQYF.

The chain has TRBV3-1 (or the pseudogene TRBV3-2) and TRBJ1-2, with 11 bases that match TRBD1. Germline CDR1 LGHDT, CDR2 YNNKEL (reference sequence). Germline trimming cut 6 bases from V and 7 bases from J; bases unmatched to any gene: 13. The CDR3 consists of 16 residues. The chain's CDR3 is CASRLTTGQGVGGYTF. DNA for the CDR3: TGTGCCAGCAGACTTACAACGGGACAGGGGGTCGGTGGCTACACCTTC.

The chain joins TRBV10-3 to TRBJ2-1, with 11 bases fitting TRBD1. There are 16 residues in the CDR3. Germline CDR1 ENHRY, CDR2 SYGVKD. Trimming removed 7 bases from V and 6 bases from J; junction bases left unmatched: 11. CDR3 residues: CAIKPGQGGSRNEQFF. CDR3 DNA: TGTGCCATCAAACCGGGACAGGGGGGGTCTCGCAATGAGCAGTTCTTC.

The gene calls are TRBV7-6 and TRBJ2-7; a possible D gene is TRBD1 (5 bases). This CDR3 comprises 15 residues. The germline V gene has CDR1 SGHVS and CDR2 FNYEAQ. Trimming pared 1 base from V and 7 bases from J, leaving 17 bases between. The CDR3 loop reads CASSLGADMMSEQYF. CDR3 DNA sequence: TGTGCCAGCAGCTTAGGGGCGGACATGATGTCTGAGCAGTACTTC.

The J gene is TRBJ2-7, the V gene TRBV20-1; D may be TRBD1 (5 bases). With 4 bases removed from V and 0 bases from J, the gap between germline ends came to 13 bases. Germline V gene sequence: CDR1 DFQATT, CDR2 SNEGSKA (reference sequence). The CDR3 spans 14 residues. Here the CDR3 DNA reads TGCAGTGCTAATGACAGTCCTAGCTCCTACGAGCAGTACTTC. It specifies CSANDSPSSYEQYF.

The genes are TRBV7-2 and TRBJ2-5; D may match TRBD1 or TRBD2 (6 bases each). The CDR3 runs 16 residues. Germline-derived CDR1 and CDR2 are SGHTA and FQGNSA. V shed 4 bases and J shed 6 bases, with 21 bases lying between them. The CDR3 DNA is TGTGCCAGCAGCTACAGCGTGGGGGGCGGACAAAAGACCCAGTACTTC. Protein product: CASSYSVGGGQKTQYF.

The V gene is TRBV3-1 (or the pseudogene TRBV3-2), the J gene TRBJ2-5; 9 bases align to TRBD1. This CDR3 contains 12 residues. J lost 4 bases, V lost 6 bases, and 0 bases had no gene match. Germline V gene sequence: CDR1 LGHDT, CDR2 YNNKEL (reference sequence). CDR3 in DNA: TGTGCCAGCAGGACAGGGGGAGAGACCCAGTACTTC. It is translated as CASRTGGETQYF.

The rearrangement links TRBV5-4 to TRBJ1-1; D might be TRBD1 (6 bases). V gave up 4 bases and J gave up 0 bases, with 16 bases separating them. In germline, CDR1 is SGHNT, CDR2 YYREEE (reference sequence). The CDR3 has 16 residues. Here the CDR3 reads CASSVGHRSMNTEAFF. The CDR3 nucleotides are TGTGCCAGCAGCGTGGGACACCGGAGCATGAACACTGAAGCTTTCTTT.

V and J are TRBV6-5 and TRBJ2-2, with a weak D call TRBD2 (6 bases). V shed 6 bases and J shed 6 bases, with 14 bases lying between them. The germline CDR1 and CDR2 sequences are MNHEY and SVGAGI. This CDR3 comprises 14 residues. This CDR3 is CASRLRREAGELFF. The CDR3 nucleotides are TGTGCCAGCAGACTAAGGCGGGAAGCCGGGGAGCTGTTTTTT.

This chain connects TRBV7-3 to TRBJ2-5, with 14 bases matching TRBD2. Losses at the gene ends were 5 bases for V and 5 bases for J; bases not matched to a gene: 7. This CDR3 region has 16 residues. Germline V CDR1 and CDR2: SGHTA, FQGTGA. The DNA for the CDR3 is TGTGCCAGCAGCCTACGGACTAGCGGGGGGTTGGAGACCCAGTACTTC. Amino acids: CASSLRTSGGLETQYF.

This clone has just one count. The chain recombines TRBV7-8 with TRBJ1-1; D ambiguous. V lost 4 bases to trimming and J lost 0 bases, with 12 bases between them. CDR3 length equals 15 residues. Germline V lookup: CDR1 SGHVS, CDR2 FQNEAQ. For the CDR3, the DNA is TGTGCCAGCAGCTCGTCAACGACCATGAACACTGAAGCTTTCTTT. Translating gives CASSSSTTMNTEAFF.

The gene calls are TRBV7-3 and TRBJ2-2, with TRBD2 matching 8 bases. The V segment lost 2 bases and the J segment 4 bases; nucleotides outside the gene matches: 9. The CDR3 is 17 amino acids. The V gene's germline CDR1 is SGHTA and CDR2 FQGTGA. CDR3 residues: CASSLPAGDPPTGELFF. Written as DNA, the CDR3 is TGTGCCAGCAGCTTACCAGCGGGGGACCCTCCCACCGGGGAGCTGTTTTTT.

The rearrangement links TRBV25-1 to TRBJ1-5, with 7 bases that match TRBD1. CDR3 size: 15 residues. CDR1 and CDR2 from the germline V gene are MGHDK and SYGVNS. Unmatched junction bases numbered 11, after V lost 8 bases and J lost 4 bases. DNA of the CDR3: TGTGCCAGCCCTAACCGACAGGGTCTAAATCAGCCCCAGCATTTT. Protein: CASPNRQGLNQPQHF.

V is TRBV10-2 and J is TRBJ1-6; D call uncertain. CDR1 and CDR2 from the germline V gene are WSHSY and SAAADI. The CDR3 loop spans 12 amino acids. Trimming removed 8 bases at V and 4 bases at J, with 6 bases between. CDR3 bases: TGCGCCAGCGCGCGGTATAATTCACCCCTCCACTTT. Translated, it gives CASARYNSPLHF.

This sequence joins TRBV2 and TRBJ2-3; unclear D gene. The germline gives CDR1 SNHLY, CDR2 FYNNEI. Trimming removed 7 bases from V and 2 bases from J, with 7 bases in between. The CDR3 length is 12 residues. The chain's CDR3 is CASKRNTDTQYF. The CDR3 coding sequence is TGTGCCAGCAAACGAAACACAGATACGCAGTATTTT.

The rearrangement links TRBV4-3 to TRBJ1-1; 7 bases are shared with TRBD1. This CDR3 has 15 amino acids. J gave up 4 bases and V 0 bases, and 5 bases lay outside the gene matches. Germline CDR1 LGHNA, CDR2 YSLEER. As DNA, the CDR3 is TGCGCCAGCAGCCAAGATCCGGCAGGGGGCACTGAAGCTTTCTTT. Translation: CASSQDPAGGTEAFF.

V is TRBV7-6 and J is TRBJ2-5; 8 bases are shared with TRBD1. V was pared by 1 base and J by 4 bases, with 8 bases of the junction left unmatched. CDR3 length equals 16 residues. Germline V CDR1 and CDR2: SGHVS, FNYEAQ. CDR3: CASSLGLGTGPETQYF. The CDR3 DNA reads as TGTGCCAGCAGCTTAGGCTTAGGGACAGGTCCAGAGACCCAGTACTTC.

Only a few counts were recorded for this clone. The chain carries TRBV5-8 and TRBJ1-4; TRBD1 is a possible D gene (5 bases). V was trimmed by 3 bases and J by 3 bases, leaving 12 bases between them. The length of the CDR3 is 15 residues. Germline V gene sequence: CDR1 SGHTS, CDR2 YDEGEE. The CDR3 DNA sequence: TGTGCCAGCAGCTCCACTGGGGGTGCTAATGAAAAACTGTTTTTT. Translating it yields CASSSTGGANEKLFF.

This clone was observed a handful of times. CDR3 nucleotide sequence: TGCGCCAGCAGTTCCGCTAGCGGCTCCTACGAGCAGTACTTC. Protein sequence: CASSSASGSYEQYF. The V gene is TRBV5-1, the J gene TRBJ2-7, with 7 bases that match TRBD2. CDR1 is SGHRS, CDR2 YFSETQ, per germline. The trim removed 5 bases at V and 0 bases at J, leaving 5 bases unmatched. This CDR3 is 14 amino acids long.

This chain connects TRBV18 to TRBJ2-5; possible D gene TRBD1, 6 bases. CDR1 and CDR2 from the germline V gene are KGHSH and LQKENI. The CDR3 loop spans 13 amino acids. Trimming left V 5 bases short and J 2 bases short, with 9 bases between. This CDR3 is CASSFGQQETQYF. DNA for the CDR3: TGTGCCAGCTCATTCGGACAGCAAGAGACCCAGTACTTC.

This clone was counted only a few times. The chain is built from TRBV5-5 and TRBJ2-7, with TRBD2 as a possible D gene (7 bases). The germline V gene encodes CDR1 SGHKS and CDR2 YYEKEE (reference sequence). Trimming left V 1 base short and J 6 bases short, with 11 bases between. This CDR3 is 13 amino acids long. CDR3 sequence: CASSLRGASEQYF. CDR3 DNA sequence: TGTGCCAGCAGCTTGCGGGGGGCGAGCGAGCAGTACTTC.

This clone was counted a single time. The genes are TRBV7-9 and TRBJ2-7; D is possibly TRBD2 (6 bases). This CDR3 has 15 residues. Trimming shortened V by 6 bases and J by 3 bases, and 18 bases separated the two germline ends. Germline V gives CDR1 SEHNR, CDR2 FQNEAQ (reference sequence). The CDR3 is CASRQDGTLIYEQYF. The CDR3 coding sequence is TGTGCCAGCAGACAAGACGGGACTCTAATCTACGAGCAGTACTTC.

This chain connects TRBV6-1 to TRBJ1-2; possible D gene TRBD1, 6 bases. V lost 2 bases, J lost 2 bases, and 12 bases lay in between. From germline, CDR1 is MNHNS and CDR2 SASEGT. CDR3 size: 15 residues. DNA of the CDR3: TGTGCCAGCAGTGAATATCAGGGGCTCAACTATGGCTACACCTTC. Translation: CASSEYQGLNYGYTF.